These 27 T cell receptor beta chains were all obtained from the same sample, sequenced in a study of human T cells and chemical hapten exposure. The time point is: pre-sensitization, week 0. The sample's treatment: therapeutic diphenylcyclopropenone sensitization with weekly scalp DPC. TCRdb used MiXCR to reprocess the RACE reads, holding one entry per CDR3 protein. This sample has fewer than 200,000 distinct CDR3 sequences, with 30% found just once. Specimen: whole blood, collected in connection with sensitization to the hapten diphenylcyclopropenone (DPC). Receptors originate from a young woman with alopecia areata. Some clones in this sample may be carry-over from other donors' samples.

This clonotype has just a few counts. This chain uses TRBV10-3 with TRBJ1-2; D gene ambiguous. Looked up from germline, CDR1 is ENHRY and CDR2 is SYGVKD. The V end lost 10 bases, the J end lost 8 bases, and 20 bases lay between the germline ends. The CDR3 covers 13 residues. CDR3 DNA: TGTGCCACTCAACCCCACTCAGAGAGGGGCTACACCTTC. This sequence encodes CATQPHSERGYTF.

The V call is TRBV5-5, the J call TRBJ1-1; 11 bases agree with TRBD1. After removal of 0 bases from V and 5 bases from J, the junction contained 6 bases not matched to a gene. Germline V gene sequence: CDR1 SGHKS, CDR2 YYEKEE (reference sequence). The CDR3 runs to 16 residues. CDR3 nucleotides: TGTGCCAGCAGCTTGGCAGGACAGGGGGCTTGGACTGAAGCTTTCTTT. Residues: CASSLAGQGAWTEAFF.

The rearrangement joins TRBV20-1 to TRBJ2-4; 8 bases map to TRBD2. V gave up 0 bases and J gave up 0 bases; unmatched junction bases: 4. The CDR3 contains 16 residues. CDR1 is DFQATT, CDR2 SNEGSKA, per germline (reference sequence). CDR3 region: CSARDPGGIAKNIQYF. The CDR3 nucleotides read TGCAGTGCTAGAGATCCGGGGGGGATAGCCAAAAACATTCAGTACTTC.

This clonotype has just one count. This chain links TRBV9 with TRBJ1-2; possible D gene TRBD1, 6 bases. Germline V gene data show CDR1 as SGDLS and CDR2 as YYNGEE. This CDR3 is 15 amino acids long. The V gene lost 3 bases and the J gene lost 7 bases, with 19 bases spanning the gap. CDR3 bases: TGTGCCAGCAGCGATGATTCGACAGGTTGGTCTGGCTACACCTTC. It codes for CASSDDSTGWSGYTF.

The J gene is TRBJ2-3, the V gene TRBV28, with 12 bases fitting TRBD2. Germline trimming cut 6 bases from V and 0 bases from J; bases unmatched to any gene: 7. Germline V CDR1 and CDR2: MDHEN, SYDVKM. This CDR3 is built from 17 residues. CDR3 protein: CASRKPGLAGSTDTQYF. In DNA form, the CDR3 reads TGTGCCAGCAGAAAACCCGGACTAGCGGGAAGCACAGATACGCAGTATTTT.

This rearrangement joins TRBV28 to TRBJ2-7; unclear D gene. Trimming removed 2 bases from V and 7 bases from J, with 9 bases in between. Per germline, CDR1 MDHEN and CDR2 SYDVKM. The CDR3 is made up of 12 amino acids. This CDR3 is CASSLPDGEQYF. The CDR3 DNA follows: TGTGCCAGCAGTTTACCGGACGGTGAGCAGTACTTC.

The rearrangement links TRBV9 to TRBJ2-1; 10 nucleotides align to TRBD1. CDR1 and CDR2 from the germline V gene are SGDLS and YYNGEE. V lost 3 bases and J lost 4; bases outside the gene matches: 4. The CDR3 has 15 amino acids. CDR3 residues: CASSARDRGYNEQFF. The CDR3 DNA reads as TGTGCCAGCAGCGCTCGGGACAGGGGATACAATGAGCAGTTCTTC. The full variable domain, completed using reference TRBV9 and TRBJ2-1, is DSGVTQTPKHLITATGQRVTLRCSPRSGDLSVYWYQQSLDQGLQFLIQYYNGEERAKGNILERFSAQQFPDLHSELNLSSLELGDSALYFCASSARDRGYNEQFFGPGTRLTVL.

The CDR3 region is CASSPAIQSNSPLHF. CDR3 nucleotide sequence: TGTGCCAGCTCACCGGCTATCCAATCTAATTCACCCCTCCACTTT. The genes are TRBV18 and TRBJ1-6; D is undetermined. V was trimmed by 3 bases and J by 6 bases, leaving 12 bases between them. This CDR3 is built from 15 residues. CDR1 and CDR2 from the germline V gene are KGHSH and LQKENI.

Written as DNA, the CDR3 is TGTGCCAGCAGCTTCAGACAGGAGAACACTGAAGCTTTCTTT. Amino acids: CASSFRQENTEAFF. The chain carries TRBV7-2 and TRBJ1-1, with TRBD1 as a possible D gene (6 bases). This CDR3 spans 14 amino acids. Deletions cut 3 bases from V and 1 base from J, with 9 bases between. The germline CDR1 and CDR2 sequences are SGHTA and FQGNSA.

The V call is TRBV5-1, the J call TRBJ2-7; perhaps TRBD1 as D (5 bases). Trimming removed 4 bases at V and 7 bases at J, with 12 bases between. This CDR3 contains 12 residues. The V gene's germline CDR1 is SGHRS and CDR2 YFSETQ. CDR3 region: CASSTGQGEQYF. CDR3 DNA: TGCGCCAGCAGCACCGGACAAGGAGAGCAGTACTTC.

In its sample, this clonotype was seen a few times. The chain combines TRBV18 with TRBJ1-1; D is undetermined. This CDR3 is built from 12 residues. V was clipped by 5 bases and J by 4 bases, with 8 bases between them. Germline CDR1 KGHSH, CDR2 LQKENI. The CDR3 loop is CASSAQSTEAFF. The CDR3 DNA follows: TGTGCCAGCTCAGCTCAGTCCACTGAAGCTTTCTTT.

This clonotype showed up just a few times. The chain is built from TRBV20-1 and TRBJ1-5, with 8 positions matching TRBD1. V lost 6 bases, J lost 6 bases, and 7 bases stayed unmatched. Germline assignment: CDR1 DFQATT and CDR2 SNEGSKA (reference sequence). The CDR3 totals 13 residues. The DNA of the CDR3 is TGCAGTGCCTTAGGACAGGGCGTTCAGCCCCAGCATTTT. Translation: CSALGQGVQPQHF.

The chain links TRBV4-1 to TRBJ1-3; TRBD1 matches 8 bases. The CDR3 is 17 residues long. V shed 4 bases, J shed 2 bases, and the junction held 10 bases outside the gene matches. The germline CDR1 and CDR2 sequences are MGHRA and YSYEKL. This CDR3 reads CASSPHSQGVTGNTIYF. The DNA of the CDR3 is TGCGCCAGCAGCCCGCATTCACAGGGGGTCACTGGAAACACCATATATTTT.

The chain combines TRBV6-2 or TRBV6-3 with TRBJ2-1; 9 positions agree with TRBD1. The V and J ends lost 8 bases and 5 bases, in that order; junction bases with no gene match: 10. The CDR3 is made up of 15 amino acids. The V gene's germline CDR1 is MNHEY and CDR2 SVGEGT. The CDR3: CASRTGDLINNEQFF. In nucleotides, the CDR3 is TGTGCCAGCCGGACAGGGGACCTAATCAACAATGAGCAGTTCTTC.

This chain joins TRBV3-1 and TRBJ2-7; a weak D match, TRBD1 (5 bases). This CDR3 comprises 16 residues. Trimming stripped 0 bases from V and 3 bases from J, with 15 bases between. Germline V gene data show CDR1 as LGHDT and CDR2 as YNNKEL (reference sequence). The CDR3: CASSQEFGAVRYEQYF. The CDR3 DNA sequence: TGTGCCAGCAGCCAAGAGTTTGGGGCAGTCCGCTACGAGCAGTACTTC.

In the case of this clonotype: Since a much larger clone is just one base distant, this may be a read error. CDR3 sequence (DNA): TGTGCCAGCAGTGCCGACAGCACCTACGAGCAGTACTTC. Translating it yields CASSADSTYEQYF. This chain links TRBV7-9 with TRBJ2-7, with D perhaps matching TRBD1 (5 bases). The germline V gene has CDR1 SEHNR and CDR2 FQNEAQ (reference sequence). Trimming took off 6 bases at V and 2 bases at J, with 11 bases between the two ends. There are 13 residues in the CDR3.

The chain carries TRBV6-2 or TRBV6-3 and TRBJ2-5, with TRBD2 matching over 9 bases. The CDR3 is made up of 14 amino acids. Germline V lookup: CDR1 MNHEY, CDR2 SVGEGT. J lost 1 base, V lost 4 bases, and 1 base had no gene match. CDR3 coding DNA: TGTGCCAGCAGTTGGACTAGCGCCCAAGAGACCCAGTACTTC. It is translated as CASSWTSAQETQYF.

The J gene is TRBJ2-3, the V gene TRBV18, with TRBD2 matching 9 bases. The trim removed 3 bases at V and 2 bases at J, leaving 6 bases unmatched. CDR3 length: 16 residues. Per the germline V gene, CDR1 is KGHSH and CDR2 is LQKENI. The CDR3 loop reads CASSPTQRGATDTQYF. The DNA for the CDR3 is TGTGCCAGCTCACCGACCCAGCGGGGGGCCACAGATACGCAGTATTTT. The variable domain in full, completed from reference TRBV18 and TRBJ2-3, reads NAGVMQNPRHLVRRRGQEARLRCSPMKGHSHVYWYRQLPEEGLKFMVYLQKENIIDESGMPKERFSAEFPKEGPSILRIQQVVRGDSAAYFCASSPTQRGATDTQYFGPGTRLTVL.

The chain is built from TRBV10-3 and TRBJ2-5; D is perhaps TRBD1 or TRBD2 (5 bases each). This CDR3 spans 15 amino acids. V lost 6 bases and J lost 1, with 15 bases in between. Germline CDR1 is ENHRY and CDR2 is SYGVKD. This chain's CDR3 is CAISATGTAQETQYF. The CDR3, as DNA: TGTGCCATCAGCGCAACCGGGACGGCCCAAGAGACCCAGTACTTC.

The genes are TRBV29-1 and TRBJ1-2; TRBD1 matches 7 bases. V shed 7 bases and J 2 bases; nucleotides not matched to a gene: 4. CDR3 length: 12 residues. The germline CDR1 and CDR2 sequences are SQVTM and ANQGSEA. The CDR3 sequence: CSGYRGNYGYTF. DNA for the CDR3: TGCAGCGGCTACAGGGGCAACTATGGCTACACCTTC.

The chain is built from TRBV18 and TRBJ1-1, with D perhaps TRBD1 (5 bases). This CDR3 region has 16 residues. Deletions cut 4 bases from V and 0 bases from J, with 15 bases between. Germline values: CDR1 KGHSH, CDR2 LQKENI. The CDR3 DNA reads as TGTGCCAGCTCACGTCTACAGGATTCAATGAACACTGAAGCTTTCTTT. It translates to CASSRLQDSMNTEAFF.

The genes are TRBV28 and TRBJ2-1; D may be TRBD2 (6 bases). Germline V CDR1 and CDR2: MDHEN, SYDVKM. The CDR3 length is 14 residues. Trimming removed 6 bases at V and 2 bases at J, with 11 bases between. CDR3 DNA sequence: TGTGCCAGCAGCCCGGGCGGGGCCTACAATGAGCAGTTCTTC. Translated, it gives CASSPGGAYNEQFF.

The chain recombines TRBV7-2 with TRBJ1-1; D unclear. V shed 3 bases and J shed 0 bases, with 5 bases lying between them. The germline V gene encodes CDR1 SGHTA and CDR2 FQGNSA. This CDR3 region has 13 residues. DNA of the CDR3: TGTGCCAGCAGCTTTAGGATGAACACTGAAGCTTTCTTT. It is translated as CASSFRMNTEAFF.

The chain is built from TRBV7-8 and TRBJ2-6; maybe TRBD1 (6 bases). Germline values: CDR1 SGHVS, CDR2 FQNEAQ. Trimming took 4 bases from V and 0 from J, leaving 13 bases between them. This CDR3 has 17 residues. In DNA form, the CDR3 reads TGTGCCAGCAGCTGGGGGCCCAGACTCTCTGGGGCCAACGTCCTGACTTTC. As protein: CASSWGPRLSGANVLTF.

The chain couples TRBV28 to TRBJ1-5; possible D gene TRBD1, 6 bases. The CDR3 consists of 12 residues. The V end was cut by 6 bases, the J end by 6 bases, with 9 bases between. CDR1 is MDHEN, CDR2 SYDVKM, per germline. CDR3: CASSRGPQPQHF. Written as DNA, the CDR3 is TGTGCCAGCAGCAGGGGTCCTCAGCCCCAGCATTTT.

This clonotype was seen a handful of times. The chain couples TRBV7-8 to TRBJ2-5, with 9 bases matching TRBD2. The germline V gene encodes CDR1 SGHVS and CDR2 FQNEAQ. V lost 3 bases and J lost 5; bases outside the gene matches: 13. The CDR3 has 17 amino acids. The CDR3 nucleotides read TGTGCCAGCAGCTTTCTCTTCGGCGGGGGGGGTCGTGAGACCCAGTACTTC. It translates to CASSFLFGGGGRETQYF.

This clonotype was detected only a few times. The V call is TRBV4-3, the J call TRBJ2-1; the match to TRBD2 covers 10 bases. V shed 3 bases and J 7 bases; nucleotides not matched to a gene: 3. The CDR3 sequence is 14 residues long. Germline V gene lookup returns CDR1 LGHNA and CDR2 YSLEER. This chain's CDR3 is CASSHASGRNEQFF. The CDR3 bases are TGCGCCAGCAGCCATGCTAGCGGGAGAAATGAGCAGTTCTTC.